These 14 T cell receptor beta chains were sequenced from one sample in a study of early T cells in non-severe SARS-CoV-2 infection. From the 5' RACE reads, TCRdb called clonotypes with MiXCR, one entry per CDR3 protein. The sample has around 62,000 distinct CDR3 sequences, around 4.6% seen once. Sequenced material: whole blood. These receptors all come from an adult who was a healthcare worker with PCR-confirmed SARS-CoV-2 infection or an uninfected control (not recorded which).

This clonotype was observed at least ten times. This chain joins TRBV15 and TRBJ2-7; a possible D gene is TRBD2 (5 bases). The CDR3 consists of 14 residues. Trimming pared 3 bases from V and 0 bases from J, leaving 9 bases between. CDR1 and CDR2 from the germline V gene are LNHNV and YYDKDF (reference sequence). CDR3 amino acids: CATSRDLFSYEQYF. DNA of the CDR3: TGTGCCACCAGCAGGGACTTGTTCTCCTACGAGCAGTACTTC.

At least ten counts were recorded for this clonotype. Here the CDR3 reads CASSILLTGELFF. CDR3 nucleotides: TGTGCCAGTAGTATACTTCTCACCGGGGAGCTGTTTTTT. The chain links TRBV19 to TRBJ2-2; D is uncertain. The CDR3 is 13 amino acids. In germline, CDR1 is LNHDA, CDR2 SQIVND (reference sequence). V gave up 2 bases and J gave up 4 bases, with 5 bases separating them. The full variable domain, in which reference TRBV19 and TRBJ2-2 provide the parts outside the CDR3, is DGGITQSPKYLFRKEGQNVTLSCEQNLNHDAMYWYRQDPGQGLRLIYYSQIVNDFQKGDIAEGYSVSREKKESFPLTVTSAQKNPTAFYLCASSILLTGELFFGEGSRLTVL.

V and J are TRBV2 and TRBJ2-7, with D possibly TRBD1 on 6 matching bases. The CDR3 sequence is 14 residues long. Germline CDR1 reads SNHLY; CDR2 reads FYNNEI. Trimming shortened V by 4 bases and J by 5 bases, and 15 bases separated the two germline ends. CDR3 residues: CASSGPTGPHEQYF. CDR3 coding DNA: TGTGCCAGCAGTGGGCCTACAGGGCCCCACGAGCAGTACTTC.

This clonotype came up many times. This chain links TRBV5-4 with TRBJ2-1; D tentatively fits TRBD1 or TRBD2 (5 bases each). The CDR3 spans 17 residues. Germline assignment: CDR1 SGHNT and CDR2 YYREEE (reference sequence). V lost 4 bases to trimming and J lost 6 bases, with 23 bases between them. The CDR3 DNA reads TGTGCCAGCAGCCGTAGCGAAGGGGAGAGGATGGCCAATGAGCAGTTCTTC. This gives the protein CASSRSEGERMANEQFF.

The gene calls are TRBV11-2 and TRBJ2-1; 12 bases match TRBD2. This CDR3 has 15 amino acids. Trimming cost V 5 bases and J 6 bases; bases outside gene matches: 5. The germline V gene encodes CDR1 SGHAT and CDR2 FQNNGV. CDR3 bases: TGTGCCAGCAGCCCGACTAGCGGGAGAGGCAATGAGCAGTTCTTC. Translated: CASSPTSGRGNEQFF.

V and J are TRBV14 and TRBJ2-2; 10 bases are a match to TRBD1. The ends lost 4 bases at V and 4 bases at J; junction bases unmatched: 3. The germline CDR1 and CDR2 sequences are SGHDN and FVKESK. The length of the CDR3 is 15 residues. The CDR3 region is CASSLRDRGTGELFF. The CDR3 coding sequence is TGTGCCAGCAGCCTCCGGGACAGGGGCACCGGGGAGCTGTTTTTT.

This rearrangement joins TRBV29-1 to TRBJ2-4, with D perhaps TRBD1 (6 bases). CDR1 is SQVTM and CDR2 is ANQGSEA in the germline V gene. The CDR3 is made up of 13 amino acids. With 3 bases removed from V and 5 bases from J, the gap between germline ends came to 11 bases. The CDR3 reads CSVESGVENIQYF. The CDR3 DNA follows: TGCAGCGTTGAGTCAGGGGTAGAAAACATTCAGTACTTC.

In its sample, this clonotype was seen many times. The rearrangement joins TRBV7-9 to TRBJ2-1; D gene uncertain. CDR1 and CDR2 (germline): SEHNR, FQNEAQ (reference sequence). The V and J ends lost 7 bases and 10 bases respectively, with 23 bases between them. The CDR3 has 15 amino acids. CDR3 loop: CASTTTVVGIREQFF. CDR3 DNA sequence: TGTGCCAGCACCACAACGGTAGTGGGGATAAGAGAGCAGTTCTTC.

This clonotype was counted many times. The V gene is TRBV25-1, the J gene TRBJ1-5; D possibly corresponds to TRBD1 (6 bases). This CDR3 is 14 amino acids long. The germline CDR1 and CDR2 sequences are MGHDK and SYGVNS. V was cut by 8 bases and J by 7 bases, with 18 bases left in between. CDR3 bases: TGTGCCAGCGGCGGACCGGGGGCAGGGCAGCCCCAGCATTTT. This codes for CASGGPGAGQPQHF.

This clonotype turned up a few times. CDR3 sequence reads: CAISESGGSGSDTQYF. CDR3 DNA sequence: TGTGCCATCAGTGAGTCGGGGGGCTCAGGGTCGGATACGCAGTATTTT. The chain joins TRBV10-3 to TRBJ2-3, with D possibly called TRBD1 or TRBD2 (6 bases each). Trimming took off 0 bases at V and 6 bases at J, with 16 bases between the two ends. There are 16 residues in the CDR3. Germline-derived CDR1 and CDR2 are ENHRY and SYGVKD.

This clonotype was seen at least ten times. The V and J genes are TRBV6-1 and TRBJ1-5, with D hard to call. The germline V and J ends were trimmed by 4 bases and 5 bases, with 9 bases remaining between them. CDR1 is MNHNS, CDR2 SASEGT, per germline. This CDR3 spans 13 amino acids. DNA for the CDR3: TGTGCCAGCAGTGGAAGGGATTATCAGCCCCAGCATTTT. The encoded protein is CASSGRDYQPQHF.

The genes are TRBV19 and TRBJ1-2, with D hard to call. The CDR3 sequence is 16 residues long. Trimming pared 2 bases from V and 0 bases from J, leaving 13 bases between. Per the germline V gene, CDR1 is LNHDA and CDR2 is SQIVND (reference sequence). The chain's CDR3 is CASSIRGGTANYGYTF. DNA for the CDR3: TGTGCCAGTAGTATACGGGGAGGCACAGCTAACTATGGCTACACCTTC.

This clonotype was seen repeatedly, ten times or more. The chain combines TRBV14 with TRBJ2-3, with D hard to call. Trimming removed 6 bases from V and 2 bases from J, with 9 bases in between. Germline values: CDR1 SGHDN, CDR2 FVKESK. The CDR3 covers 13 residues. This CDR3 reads CASRSSNTDTQYF. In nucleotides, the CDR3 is TGTGCCAGCAGGAGCTCCAACACAGATACGCAGTATTTT.

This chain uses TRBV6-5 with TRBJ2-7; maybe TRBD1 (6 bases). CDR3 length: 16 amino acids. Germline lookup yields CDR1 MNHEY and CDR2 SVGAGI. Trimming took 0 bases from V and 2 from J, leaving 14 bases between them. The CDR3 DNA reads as TGTGCCAGCAGTTACTCTCCGGCAGGGGTCCCCTACGAGCAGTACTTC. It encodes CASSYSPAGVPYEQYF.